The following is a T cell receptor (beta chain) sequence with its context. TCRdb's table, derived via immunoSEQ multiplex PCR, lists solely in-frame clones and lacks some. Altogether around 200,000 clones are present, less than 90% being singletons, with the ten largest covering 3% to 3.5%. This sample stems from a study of blood T cell repertoires in COVID-19. Across the whole study: Either two negative PCRs, clearance, or symptom resolution qualified Cohort 3 donors as recovered. Some COVID-19 samples were acute and others convalescent; all came from the United States, Italy and Spain. T cells, B-cell-depleted T cells, or PBMCs provided the cDNA or gDNA that served as material.

Cohorts were determined from participant-reported clinical history. Germline CDR1 is SGHAT and CDR2 is FQDESV (reference sequence). V dropped 5 bases and J dropped 6 bases, with 10 bases sitting between them. The CDR3 runs 12 residues. Sequencing was carried out using PBMCs or T cells enriched from blood (not recorded which). The chain joins TRBV11-1 to TRBJ1-1; D uncertain. This sequence originates from a woman aged 45-65 years in a cohort exposed to, infected with or recovered from COVID-19 (not recorded which). This chain's CDR3 is CASSLESPEAFF. The CDR3 region has the DNA TGTGCCAGCAGCCTGGAGAGTCCTGAAGCTTTCTTT.